Each of the 32 T cell receptor beta chains below was sequenced from the same sample in a study of blood T cells in healthy people across ages (dated by TCRdb to between 2015 and 2017). Receptor libraries were prepared by 5' RACE. Instrument on record: Illumina HiSeq 2500. A second 7 to 11 cycle PCR used a sample-barcoded 5' primer and a J-beta primer mix. Using fastp at Q25 and MiXCR, TCRdb reprocessed the public reads and kept productive beta chains. Here each entry gathers all rows of one CDR3 protein and keeps the most common genes and DNA. This sample is represented by about 780,000 distinct CDR3 sequences; around two thirds of them were singletons. Approximately 30% of the sample is held by the ten biggest clonotypes. Sample: blood. The receptors originated from a young man in good health.

J is TRBJ2-1 and V is TRBV27; 8 nucleotides line up with TRBD2. V lost 8 bases and J lost 6; bases outside the gene matches: 9. The CDR3 loop spans 14 amino acids. In germline, CDR1 is MNHEY, CDR2 SMNVEV (reference sequence). The CDR3 coding sequence is TGTGCCAGCCGGCGGGCTAGCGGGTTCAATGAGCAGTTCTTC. Amino acids: CASRRASGFNEQFF.

This clonotype was observed a handful of times. The CDR3 sequence: CASSQTTFEETQYF. CDR3 nucleotides: TGCGCCAGCAGCCAAACAACGTTCGAAGAGACCCAGTACTTC. The V call is TRBV4-3, the J call TRBJ2-5; D uncertain. The CDR3 extends over 14 amino acids. Looked up from germline, CDR1 is LGHNA and CDR2 is YSLEER. V gave up 2 bases and J gave up 3 bases, with 10 bases separating them.

This clonotype was detected only once. This chain joins TRBV29-1 and TRBJ2-2, with 9 bases identical to TRBD2. CDR1 is SQVTM, CDR2 ANQGSEA, per germline. With 3 bases clipped from V and 4 bases from J, the junction kept 9 bases outside the gene matches. CDR3 length: 16 amino acids. The DNA for the CDR3 is TGCAGCGTTGAGGGACCGGGACTAGCTGTCACCGGGGAGCTGTTTTTT. Its protein is CSVEGPGLAVTGELFF.

This clonotype was picked up a small number of times. V and J are TRBV20-1 and TRBJ1-1; D gene ambiguous. Trimming took off 3 bases at V and 2 bases at J, with 10 bases between the two ends. The CDR3 loop spans 13 amino acids. The germline V gene encodes CDR1 DFQATT and CDR2 SNEGSKA (reference sequence). The chain's CDR3 is CSARNPSNTEAFF. The CDR3 DNA reads TGCAGTGCTAGGAACCCGTCAAACACTGAAGCTTTCTTT.

The V call is TRBV6-1, the J call TRBJ1-2, with D perhaps matching TRBD1 (5 bases). This CDR3 has 14 amino acids. Germline assignment: CDR1 MNHNS and CDR2 SASEGT. Trimming took off 2 bases at V and 6 bases at J, with 13 bases between the two ends. The CDR3 DNA sequence: TGTGCCAGCAGTGAACTGGGGGTGAATAATGGCTACACCTTC. Its protein product is CASSELGVNNGYTF.

This chain connects TRBV29-1 to TRBJ2-1; 9 bases align to TRBD2. Germline-derived CDR1 and CDR2 are SQVTM and ANQGSEA. The CDR3 is 14 amino acids. The trim removed 7 bases at V and 6 bases at J, leaving 10 bases unmatched. The CDR3 sequence: CSALFSGGSNEQFF. The CDR3 nucleotides read TGCAGCGCCCTGTTTAGCGGGGGCTCCAATGAGCAGTTCTTC.

J is TRBJ2-5 and V is TRBV29-1; D not certain. The assigned J gene may be wrong: the sequence end matches TRBJ2-7 better. Germline assignment: CDR1 SQVTM and CDR2 ANQGSEA. The CDR3 extends over 11 amino acids. CDR3 DNA sequence: TGCAGCGGGGAAGATCACTACGAGCAGTACTTC. Translating it yields CSGEDHYEQYF.

The chain links TRBV2 to TRBJ1-5; D is possibly TRBD1 (5 bases). The CDR3 is 13 residues long. Germline CDR1 SNHLY, CDR2 FYNNEI. V lost 8 bases and J 1 base, leaving 9 bases between the germline ends. The CDR3 protein is CASCGDSNQPQHF. CDR3 DNA sequence: TGTGCCAGCTGTGGGGACAGCAATCAGCCCCAGCATTTT.

This clonotype was recorded only once. The V gene is TRBV3-1, the J gene TRBJ2-1, with unresolved D. V lost 4 bases and J 2 bases, leaving 9 bases between the germline ends. Per the germline V gene, CDR1 is LGHDT and CDR2 is YNNKEL (reference sequence). The CDR3 consists of 14 residues. As DNA, the CDR3 is TGTGCCAGCAGCCCCCAGGACGCCTACAATGAGCAGTTCTTC. It encodes CASSPQDAYNEQFF.

V usage is TRBV6-5 and J usage is TRBJ2-7, with TRBD2 matching 10 bases. V trimming: 5 bases; J trimming: 1 base; junction bases outside the gene matches: 8. In germline, CDR1 is MNHEY, CDR2 SVGAGI. The CDR3 has 16 amino acids. In DNA form, the CDR3 reads TGTGCCAGCAGTCCTAGCGGGGGTGGCACGTCCTACGAGCAGTACTTC. Translating it yields CASSPSGGGTSYEQYF.

There are a few counts of this clonotype. The chain links TRBV10-3 to TRBJ2-3, with D perhaps matching TRBD1 (7 bases). This CDR3 contains 17 residues. V gave up 6 bases and J gave up 0 bases, with 19 bases separating them. CDR1 and CDR2 (germline): ENHRY, SYGVKD. The CDR3 sequence: CAIRGRQGLLSTDTQYF. CDR3 in DNA: TGTGCCATCAGGGGACGACAGGGACTCCTAAGCACAGATACGCAGTATTTT.

The table lists this clonotype with a few counts. The rearrangement joins TRBV12-3 or TRBV12-4 to TRBJ2-1; 7 bases align to TRBD1. The CDR3 consists of 16 residues. V was clipped by 8 bases and J by 9 bases; unmatched bases: 19. DNA for the CDR3: TGTGCCAGCGCCCAGACAGGGAACCTTCTTTGGGGTGAGCAGTTCTTC. This codes for CASAQTGNLLWGEQFF.

This chain uses TRBV20-1 with TRBJ2-7; the D gene is possibly TRBD1 (6 bases). V gave up 2 bases and J gave up 3 bases, with 14 bases separating them. Germline-derived CDR1 and CDR2 are DFQATT and SNEGSKA (reference sequence). This CDR3 has 14 amino acids. Here the CDR3 reads CSARPPDSYYEQYF. The DNA of the CDR3 is TGCAGTGCTAGACCCCCGGACAGCTACTACGAGCAGTACTTC.

The sample holds one count of this clonotype. The rearrangement links TRBV6-5 to TRBJ1-1; a weak D match, TRBD1 (6 bases). Germline V gives CDR1 MNHEY, CDR2 SVGAGI. Trimming stripped 6 bases from V and 1 base from J, with 12 bases between. The CDR3 sequence is 14 residues long. CDR3 nucleotides: TGTGCCAGCAGACCCGGGACACGGAACACTGAAGCTTTCTTT. Translation: CASRPGTRNTEAFF.

V usage is TRBV5-1 and J usage is TRBJ2-7; 8 positions agree with TRBD2. Germline V gene data show CDR1 as SGHRS and CDR2 as YFSETQ. Trimming removed 6 bases from V and 4 bases from J; junction bases left unmatched: 3. CDR3 size: 12 residues. The CDR3 sequence is CASNGGVYEQYF. The CDR3 bases are TGCGCCAGCAACGGGGGGGTGTACGAGCAGTACTTC.

In regard to this clonotype: Compared with germline, one end of the junction differs, possibly owing to a read error. The chain uses TRBV10-1 and TRBJ2-7; unclear D gene. The CDR3 spans 14 residues. Germline CDR1 WNHNN, CDR2 SYGVQD (reference sequence). CDR3 region: CASSESRPSDEQYF. The CDR3 region has the DNA TGCGCCAGCAGTGAGTCCAGACCCTCCGACGAGCAGTACTTC.

Note on this clonotype: A clone one base away is much larger, so this may be a read error. The chain couples TRBV28 to TRBJ2-1; TRBD1 is a possible D gene (7 bases). This CDR3 has 14 residues. Germline assignment: CDR1 MDHEN and CDR2 SYDVKM. Trimming shortened V by 4 bases and J by 10 bases, and 17 bases separated the two germline ends. CDR3 loop: CASSSPGGSYEQFF. The CDR3 DNA reads as TGTGCCAGCAGTTCCCCAGGGGGGAGTTACGAGCAGTTCTTC.

V and J are TRBV7-3 and TRBJ2-6; D is undetermined. From germline, CDR1 is SGHTA and CDR2 FQGTGA. Trimming took 1 base from V and 0 from J, leaving 13 bases between them. CDR3 length equals 18 residues. The CDR3 nucleotides read TGTGCCAGCAGCTTAAACTCGCCGCAGAGCTCTGGGGCCAACGTCCTGACTTTC. Amino acid sequence: CASSLNSPQSSGANVLTF.

The genes are TRBV13 and TRBJ1-1; D perhaps matches TRBD1 (5 bases). The ends were cut back, 1 base at V and 1 base at J, with 13 bases in the middle. Germline loops: CDR1 PRHDT, CDR2 FYEKMQ (reference sequence). The CDR3 spans 16 residues. The CDR3 nucleotides are TGTGCCAGCAGCTTAGTTTTCGGGGGGAGGAACACTGAAGCTTTCTTT. It codes for CASSLVFGGRNTEAFF.

The chain uses TRBV5-1 and TRBJ2-1, with TRBD2 as a possible D gene (5 bases). V dropped 1 base and J dropped 7 bases, with 9 bases sitting between them. The length of the CDR3 is 13 residues. The V gene's germline CDR1 is SGHRS and CDR2 YFSETQ. CDR3 amino acids: CASSLSTGNEQFF. The CDR3 DNA sequence: TGCGCCAGCAGCTTGTCCACGGGAAATGAGCAGTTCTTC.

The J gene is TRBJ2-2, the V gene TRBV5-1; D is unresolved. The V gene lost 10 bases and the J gene lost 4 bases, with 8 bases spanning the gap. The CDR3 runs to 11 residues. The germline V gene has CDR1 SGHRS and CDR2 YFSETQ. CDR3 nucleotide sequence: TGCGCCCCCCGCAGCACCGGGGAGCTGTTTTTT. Residues: CAPRSTGELFF. Complete variable domain (other parts from reference TRBV5-1 and TRBJ2-2): KAGVTQTPRYLIKTRGQQVTLSCSPISGHRSVSWYQQTPGQGLQFLFEYFSETQRNKGNFPGRFSGRQFSNSRSEMNVSTLELGDSALYLCAPRSTGELFFGEGSRLTVL.

The chain links TRBV5-1 to TRBJ2-5, with D tentatively TRBD1 or TRBD2 (5 bases each). CDR3 length: 13 residues. Germline-derived CDR1 and CDR2 are SGHRS and YFSETQ. Trimming shortened V by 7 bases and J by 3 bases, and 13 bases separated the two germline ends. The CDR3 DNA follows: TGCGCCAGCGGACGGGACCTCAAAGAGACCCAGTACTTC. Protein sequence: CASGRDLKETQYF.

This chain uses TRBV27 with TRBJ1-3; D might be TRBD1 (5 bases). CDR1 and CDR2 from the germline V gene are MNHEY and SMNVEV (reference sequence). This CDR3 spans 13 amino acids. Deletions cut 5 bases from V and 4 bases from J, with 9 bases between. The CDR3 is CASSPRTGNTIYF. In DNA form, the CDR3 reads TGTGCCAGCAGTCCTCGGACAGGAAACACCATATATTTT.

This sequence joins TRBV20-1 and TRBJ1-6, with 7 bases fitting TRBD1. Germline V lookup: CDR1 DFQATT, CDR2 SNEGSKA (reference sequence). There are 14 residues in the CDR3. The V segment lost 0 bases and the J segment 8 bases; nucleotides outside the gene matches: 4. CDR3 in DNA: TGCAGTGCTAGAGAAGACAGGGAGGATTCACCCCTCCACTTT. It yields the protein CSAREDREDSPLHF.

The CDR3 is CATSREGGEQYF. The CDR3 coding sequence is TGTGCCACCAGCAGAGAAGGGGGCGAGCAGTACTTC. This chain uses TRBV15 with TRBJ2-4; tentative D call: TRBD1 (6 bases). The end of the DNA is better explained by TRBJ2-7, so the J call may be wrong. Germline CDR1 is LNHNV and CDR2 is YYDKDF (reference sequence). The CDR3 loop spans 12 amino acids.

This clonotype was found a few times. The rearrangement joins TRBV29-1 to TRBJ1-2, with TRBD1 as a possible D gene (5 bases). The V and J ends lost 4 bases and 6 bases respectively, with 15 bases between them. CDR1 SQVTM and CDR2 ANQGSEA come from the germline V gene. This CDR3 comprises 13 residues. The CDR3 loop reads CSVAKGIGDGYTF. CDR3 in DNA: TGCAGCGTTGCGAAGGGGATCGGCGATGGCTACACCTTC.

In its sample, this clonotype was seen a few times. The chain has TRBV28 and TRBJ2-7; D unclear. CDR3 length equals 16 residues. Germline assignment: CDR1 MDHEN and CDR2 SYDVKM. Trimming shortened V by 4 bases and J by 0 bases, and 16 bases separated the two germline ends. CDR3 region: CASSSLGQRYSYEQYF. The CDR3 DNA reads as TGTGCCAGCAGTTCGTTAGGTCAGAGATACTCCTACGAGCAGTACTTC.

V and J are TRBV7-2 and TRBJ2-3; 9 bases line up with TRBD2. The CDR3 runs 16 residues. Germline CDR1 and CDR2: SGHTA and FQGNSA. V shed 1 base, J shed 2 bases, and the junction held 4 bases outside the gene matches. CDR3 sequence: CASSLDLAGFTDTQYF. The CDR3 DNA follows: TGTGCCAGCAGCTTAGATCTAGCGGGGTTCACAGATACGCAGTATTTT.

In this sample, this clonotype turned up once. This rearrangement joins TRBV7-2 to TRBJ2-4; D possibly corresponds to TRBD2 (7 bases). The end of the DNA is better explained by TRBJ2-5, so the J call may be wrong. The CDR3 runs to 15 residues. Germline V gene lookup returns CDR1 SGHTA and CDR2 FQGNSA. Written as DNA, the CDR3 is TGTACCAGCAGCTTCCTTGGGGGGGGCCAGGAGACCCAGTACTTC. Its translation is CTSSFLGGGQETQYF.

This clonotype was counted only a few times. This chain connects TRBV29-1 to TRBJ2-6, with 8 bases fitting TRBD1. J gave up 4 bases and V 6 bases, and 5 bases lay outside the gene matches. This CDR3 contains 14 residues. The germline V gene encodes CDR1 SQVTM and CDR2 ANQGSEA. The CDR3 bases are TGCAGCGTCGTCCAGGGGGCGGGGGCCAACGTCCTGACTTTC. It is translated as CSVVQGAGANVLTF.

The rearrangement links TRBV14 to TRBJ1-2; tentatively, D is TRBD1 (6 bases). Germline V gene sequence: CDR1 SGHDN, CDR2 FVKESK. Trimming cost V 1 base and J 8 bases, with 11 bases left between them. This CDR3 has 13 amino acids. The CDR3 DNA reads as TGTGCCAGCAGCCAAGTCTACAGGGAAGGCTACACCTTC. Amino acids: CASSQVYREGYTF.

This clonotype has a handful of counts. This chain uses TRBV7-2 with TRBJ2-7; 10 nucleotides align to TRBD1. Germline-derived CDR1 and CDR2 are SGHTA and FQGNSA. The CDR3 is made up of 16 amino acids. Trimming cost V 4 bases and J 7 bases; bases outside gene matches: 13. In nucleotides, the CDR3 is TGTGCCAGCAGCTCCGACCTGGGACAGGGGCAAGGGGAGCAGTACTTC. Its translation: CASSSDLGQGQGEQYF.